The subject of this entry is one T cell receptor beta chain. Its cognate antigen has yet to be identified. At one boundary the junction diverges from the germline segment, which might be a read error. TCR beta CDR3 regions were amplified from RNA transcripts. A first-round RT-PCR of the TCR CDR3 used the HTBI primer set with the Qiagen OneStep RT-PCR kit. Libraries were constructed in a second round of multiplex PCR, after which size selection and purification were carried out. Paired-end sequencing of the libraries was performed with 100 bp reads on an Illumina HiSeq2000. The original pipeline was this. SOAPnuke was used to process the raw data, with reads discarded if the reads contained adapters or uncalled bases, had a mean Phred below 15, or lacked an exact constant-primer or identifier match. High-quality paired reads were merged with COPE v1.2.5, and unique nucleotide sequences were defined as clonotypes. Clonotypes were aligned to IMGT TRBV, TRBD and TRBJ reference segments using MiTCR v1.1. The analysis was restricted to V-J combinations with a frequency above 0.0001, which together covered 99.2% of the repertoires. The TCS score was defined as the ratio of F50 (clonal expansion) to E x V (chaos), calculated using BLOSUM62-based TCRdist between CDR3 peptides within each V-J. Welch's t-statistics and random forest reduced around 510 V-J features to roughly 13, which were used in a naive Bayes classifier (R e1071). Thyroid-blood repertoire similarity was quantified with the Morisita-Horn index. TCRdb took the public reads, trimmed them with fastp at Q25, ran MiXCR for clone calling and kept in-frame beta chains. Identical CDR3 proteins give one entry, which carries the most common genes and DNA. V and J calls and clone size were set by TCRdb, not the authors. Within this sample are hundreds of thousands of distinct CDR3 sequences, with roughly 46% of them counted one time only. The ten largest clones add up to more than 7% of the sample.

This record comes from a study of T cells in Graves' hyperthyroidism and ophthalmopathy (dated by TCRdb to the late 2010s). About the study as a whole: TCR V-J signatures able to tell the groups apart were searched for in a discovery cohort of 95 or so patients, of whom 40 to 45 had Graves' ophthalmopathy and 57 had stable Graves' hyperthyroidism. Prospective prediction of ophthalmopathy was tested in an independent validation cohort of approximately 19 hyperthyroidism patients and 15 to 17 patients who later progressed to ophthalmopathy. The approximately 97 discovery patients were randomly divided into training and test sets at a 7:3 ratio. In several Graves' hyperthyroidism patients, the study also compared T-cell repertoires from thyroid tissue with T-cell repertoires from blood. After sampling, hyperthyroidism patients received methimazole starting at 30 mg daily, and ophthalmopathy patients received high-dose intravenous methylprednisolone. TCR Vbeta CDR3 sequencing of 130 to 150 peripheral blood samples (roughly 43 ophthalmopathy, 75 or so hyperthyroidism and some 17 progressor patients) is reported in the paper. Findings and caveats that apply to the study as a whole: Most expanded thyroid clonotypes (frequency above 0.001) were also found in blood, which suggests that blood repertoires may mirror thyroid immune responses. Sample size was not statistically predetermined, and investigators were not blinded to group allocation. In validation, progression to ophthalmopathy was predicted by the model with nearly 71% sensitivity and just over 72% specificity, a median of approximately 7.1 months before onset. A 13 V-J signature model separated ophthalmopathy from stable hyperthyroidism, with around 90% sensitivity and 81.08% specificity in cross-validation and 80%/75% in testing.

Any patient with an uncontrolled infection, another autoimmune disease, pregnancy or lactation was excluded. Diagnoses were established on the basis of clinical symptoms, serum thyroxine and TRAb, thyroid ultrasound, and orbital computed tomography. Trizol reagent was used to extract total RNA, and RNA quality was then checked on an Agilent 2100 Bioanalyzer. Including cysteine and phenylalanine, the CDR3 has 14 amino acids. CDR3 DNA is the only sequence kept; it has 42 bases, read in frame from the first base. Looking up the germline V gene yields CDR1 WSHSY and CDR2 SAAADI. What was sequenced was peripheral blood or thyroid tissue (not recorded which). The sequence links TRBV10-2 to TRBJ2-2; the D gene cannot be resolved reliably. The origin of this receptor is an adult man with Graves' disease, either hyperthyroidism or ophthalmopathy (not recorded which). The nucleotides are TGTGCCAGCAGTTACACGGACAACACCGGGGAGCTGTTTTTT. The translation is CASSYTDNTGELFF.